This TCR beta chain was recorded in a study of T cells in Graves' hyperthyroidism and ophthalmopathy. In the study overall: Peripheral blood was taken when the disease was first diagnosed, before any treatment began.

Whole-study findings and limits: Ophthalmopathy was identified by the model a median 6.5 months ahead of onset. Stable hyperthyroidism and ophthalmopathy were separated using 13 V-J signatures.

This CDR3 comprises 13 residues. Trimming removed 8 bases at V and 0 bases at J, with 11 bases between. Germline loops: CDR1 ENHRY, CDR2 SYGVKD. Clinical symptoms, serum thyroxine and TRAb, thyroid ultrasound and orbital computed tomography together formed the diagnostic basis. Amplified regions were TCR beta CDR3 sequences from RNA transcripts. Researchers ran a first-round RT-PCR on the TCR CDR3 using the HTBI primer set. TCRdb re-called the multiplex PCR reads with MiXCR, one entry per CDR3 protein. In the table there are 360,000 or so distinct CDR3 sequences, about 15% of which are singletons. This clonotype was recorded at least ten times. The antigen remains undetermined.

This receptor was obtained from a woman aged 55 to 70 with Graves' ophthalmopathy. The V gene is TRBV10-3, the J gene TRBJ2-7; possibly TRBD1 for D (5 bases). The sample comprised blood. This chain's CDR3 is CAIVTDNSYEQYF. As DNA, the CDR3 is TGTGCCATCGTCACGGACAACTCCTACGAGCAGTACTTC.